A single T cell receptor (beta chain) is shown here with its context. Antigen specificity is unknown. The data stem from a study of cytomegalovirus exposure and HLA in healthy donors. Findings of the study overall: Confirmation in vitro established that three CMV-associated chains were specific for CMV antigens. With high specificity and sensitivity, the classifier reportedly diagnosed cytomegalovirus status.

The repertoire was sequenced with immunoSEQ multiplex PCR; TCRdb's copy has only in-frame clones and lacks some. The repertoire has some 150,000 clones, approximately 91% of them found once; the top ten carry more than 2.5%. Germline CDR1 reads LNHDA; CDR2 reads SQIVND (reference sequence). The CDR3 is 16 amino acids. V lost 3 bases and J lost 3; bases outside the gene matches: 9. The validation cohort, a group of more than 100 subjects, included the donors and was separate from the approximately 700-subject first cohort. The chain is built from TRBV19 and TRBJ1-1, with TRBD1 matching over 8 bases. The sequence was obtained from a woman between 18 and 29 years old in good health and CMV-seropositive. The sample consisted of PBMCs. This CDR3 is CASSMLRTGWHTEAFF. In DNA form, the CDR3 reads TGTGCCAGTAGTATGTTAAGGACAGGGTGGCACACTGAAGCTTTCTTT.